The subject of this entry is one T cell receptor (beta chain). The target antigen is unknown. The time point: cycle 4 day 1 (C4D1), after 6 weeks of nivolumab. Every patient was affected by relapse after autologous stem cell transplantation, while exposure to brentuximab vedotin was not uniform. Germline CDR1 is MNHNS and CDR2 is SASEGT. The CDR3 has 15 residues. Unmatched junction bases numbered 2, after V lost 1 base and J lost 2 bases. This sample is drawn from a study of PD-1 blockade in classical Hodgkin lymphoma. Produced via immunoSEQ multiplex PCR; TCRdb's table is partial and in-frame only. Altogether approximately 20,000 clones are present, approximately 80% being singletons, with the ten largest covering approximately 20%. Study-level results: The causes of the repertoire differences, possibly disease activity or prior therapy, remain undefined. By cycle point C4D1, TCR diversity had risen significantly in CD4+ cells (but not CD8+ cells). Patients starting nivolumab under 1 year after ASCT were excluded.

The V call is TRBV6-1, the J call TRBJ2-3, with 8 positions matching TRBD1. This sequence was found in a human donor with classical Hodgkin lymphoma. Sample: peripheral blood mononuclear cells (PBMCs), taken before the fourth cycle of nivolumab. The CDR3 spells CASSEGTGHTDTQYF. The CDR3 DNA follows: TGTGCCAGCAGTGAAGGGACAGGGCACACAGATACGCAGTATTTT.